One sample yielded the 2 T cell receptor beta chains listed below, sequenced in a study of a mutant IDH1 vaccine in newly diagnosed glioma. Generated by immunoSEQ multiplex PCR, the TCRdb table keeps only in-frame clones and is missing some. Found here are under 150,000 clones, 90% of them singletons; the top ten hold 0.5% to 0.65%. Noted time point: week 11, during vaccination. The investigators gave 300 ug of mutant IDH1 20-mer peptide in each vaccine dose, together with topical imiquimod. Their target antigens are unknown. Source: PBMCs, taken from a glioma patient whose treatment included an IDH1 peptide vaccine. The source is a woman aged 45 to 65 with glioma.

The rearrangement joins TRBV18 to TRBJ2-2; 7 nucleotides agree with TRBD1. This CDR3 contains 16 residues. Losses at the gene ends were 2 bases for V and 0 bases for J; bases not matched to a gene: 3. Germline CDR1 KGHSH, CDR2 LQKENI. The CDR3 DNA sequence: TGTGCCAGCTCACCAGGGACAGCTTCGAACACCGGGGAGCTGTTTTTT. Translated, it gives CASSPGTASNTGELFF.

V usage is TRBV5-1 and J usage is TRBJ1-2; 9 bases fit TRBD1. The CDR3 sequence is 14 residues long. V lost 4 bases to trimming and J lost 5 bases; unmatched junction nucleotides: 6. Germline CDR1 SGHRS, CDR2 YFSETQ. Here the CDR3 reads CASSVGQGGYGYTF. CDR3 nucleotide sequence: TGCGCCAGCAGCGTGGGACAGGGTGGTTATGGCTACACCTTC.